The present entry profiles one T cell receptor (beta chain) with its context. Methods used by the authors: Reference gene primer amplification yielded estimated nucleated cell counts. Profiled with immunoSEQ multiplex PCR; TCRdb holds only in-frame clones, not every one. V, J and clone size reflect that table, while D and trimming were determined from the DNA. Among about 140,000 clones, 81% were seen once, and the ten largest hold around 8.5%. These data are taken from a study of blood T cell repertoires in COVID-19. For the study at large: Both acute and convalescent COVID-19 samples were obtained from the United States, Italy and Spain. In each case, the material was cDNA or gDNA derived from T cells, B-cell-depleted T cells, or PBMCs.

The CDR3 totals 15 residues. CDR1 and CDR2 (germline): GTSNPN, SVGIG (reference sequence). The V segment lost 7 bases and the J segment 0 bases; nucleotides outside the gene matches: 11. The chain combines TRBV30 with TRBJ2-7, with 8 bases that match TRBD1. Sequencing used peripheral blood. This clonotype was obtained from a human donor in a cohort sampled during active COVID-19. The CDR3: CAFRGYRGFSYEQYF. Here the CDR3 DNA reads TGTGCCTTTAGGGGATACAGGGGGTTCTCCTACGAGCAGTACTTC. The full variable domain, completed using reference TRBV30 and TRBJ2-7, is SQTIHQWPATLVQPVGSPLSLECTVEGTSNPNLYWYRQAAGRGLQLLFYSVGIGQISSEVPQNLSASRPQDRQFILSSKKLLLSDSGFYLCAFRGYRGFSYEQYFGPGTRLTVT.